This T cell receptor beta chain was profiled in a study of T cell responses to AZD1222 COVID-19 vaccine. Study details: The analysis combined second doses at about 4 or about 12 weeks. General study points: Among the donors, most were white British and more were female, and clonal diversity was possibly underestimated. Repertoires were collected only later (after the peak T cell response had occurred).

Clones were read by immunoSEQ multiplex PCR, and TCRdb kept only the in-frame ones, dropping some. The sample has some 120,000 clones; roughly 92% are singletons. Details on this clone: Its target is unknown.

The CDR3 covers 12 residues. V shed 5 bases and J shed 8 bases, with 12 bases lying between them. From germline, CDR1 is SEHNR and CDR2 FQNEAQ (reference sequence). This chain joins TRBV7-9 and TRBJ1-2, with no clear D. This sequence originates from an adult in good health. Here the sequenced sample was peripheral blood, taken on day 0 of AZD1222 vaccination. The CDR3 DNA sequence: TGTGCCAGCAGCCATGGAGGGCCCGGCTACACCTTC. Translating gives CASSHGGPGYTF.